This T cell receptor (beta chain) was captured in a study of vaccination and CD4 T cells after COVID-19. Study at large: Two mRNA vaccine doses were given, either BNT162b2 or mRNA-1273. General study results and limits: Among those convalescent, a median roughly 90% of reactive clones emerged solely post-vaccination.

As concerns this clonotype: Its cognate antigen is unknown.

An Oncomine TCR Beta short-read assay was used to sequence the DNA from cultured CD4+ T cells. Genomic DNA was taken out of cultured CD4+ T cells by extraction. One entry per CDR3 protein results from TCRdb running MiXCR on the PCR reads. This sample has around 10,000 distinct CDR3 sequences, with under 40% found just once. J gave up 2 bases and V 3 bases, and 2 bases lay outside the gene matches. This CDR3 comprises 16 residues. The V gene's germline CDR1 is KGHSH and CDR2 LQKENI. Treatment meaning: roughly ten-day PBMC culture with coronavirus spike peptide pools or control peptides (ViraFEST assay). CD4+ T-cell collection from the unexposed donor predated the COVID-19 pandemic (2011-2018). Using peptide pools, antigen-specific T cells were expanded in ViraFEST before TCRs were sequenced.

Sequenced: CD4+ T cells from blood, cultured in vitro. This receptor was identified in a human donor in good health. The J gene is TRBJ2-6, the V gene TRBV18, with TRBD1 identical over 9 bases. This CDR3 is CASSPGTGPGANVLTF. The CDR3 DNA reads as TGTGCCAGCTCACCCGGGACAGGGCCTGGGGCCAACGTCCTGACTTTC. Looking up the rest from reference TRBV18 and TRBJ2-6 gives the full variable domain: NAGVMQNPRHLVRRRGQEARLRCSPMKGHSHVYWYRQLPEEGLKFMVYLQKENIIDESGMPKERFSAEFPKEGPSILRIQQVVRGDSAAYFCASSPGTGPGANVLTFGAGSRLTVL.